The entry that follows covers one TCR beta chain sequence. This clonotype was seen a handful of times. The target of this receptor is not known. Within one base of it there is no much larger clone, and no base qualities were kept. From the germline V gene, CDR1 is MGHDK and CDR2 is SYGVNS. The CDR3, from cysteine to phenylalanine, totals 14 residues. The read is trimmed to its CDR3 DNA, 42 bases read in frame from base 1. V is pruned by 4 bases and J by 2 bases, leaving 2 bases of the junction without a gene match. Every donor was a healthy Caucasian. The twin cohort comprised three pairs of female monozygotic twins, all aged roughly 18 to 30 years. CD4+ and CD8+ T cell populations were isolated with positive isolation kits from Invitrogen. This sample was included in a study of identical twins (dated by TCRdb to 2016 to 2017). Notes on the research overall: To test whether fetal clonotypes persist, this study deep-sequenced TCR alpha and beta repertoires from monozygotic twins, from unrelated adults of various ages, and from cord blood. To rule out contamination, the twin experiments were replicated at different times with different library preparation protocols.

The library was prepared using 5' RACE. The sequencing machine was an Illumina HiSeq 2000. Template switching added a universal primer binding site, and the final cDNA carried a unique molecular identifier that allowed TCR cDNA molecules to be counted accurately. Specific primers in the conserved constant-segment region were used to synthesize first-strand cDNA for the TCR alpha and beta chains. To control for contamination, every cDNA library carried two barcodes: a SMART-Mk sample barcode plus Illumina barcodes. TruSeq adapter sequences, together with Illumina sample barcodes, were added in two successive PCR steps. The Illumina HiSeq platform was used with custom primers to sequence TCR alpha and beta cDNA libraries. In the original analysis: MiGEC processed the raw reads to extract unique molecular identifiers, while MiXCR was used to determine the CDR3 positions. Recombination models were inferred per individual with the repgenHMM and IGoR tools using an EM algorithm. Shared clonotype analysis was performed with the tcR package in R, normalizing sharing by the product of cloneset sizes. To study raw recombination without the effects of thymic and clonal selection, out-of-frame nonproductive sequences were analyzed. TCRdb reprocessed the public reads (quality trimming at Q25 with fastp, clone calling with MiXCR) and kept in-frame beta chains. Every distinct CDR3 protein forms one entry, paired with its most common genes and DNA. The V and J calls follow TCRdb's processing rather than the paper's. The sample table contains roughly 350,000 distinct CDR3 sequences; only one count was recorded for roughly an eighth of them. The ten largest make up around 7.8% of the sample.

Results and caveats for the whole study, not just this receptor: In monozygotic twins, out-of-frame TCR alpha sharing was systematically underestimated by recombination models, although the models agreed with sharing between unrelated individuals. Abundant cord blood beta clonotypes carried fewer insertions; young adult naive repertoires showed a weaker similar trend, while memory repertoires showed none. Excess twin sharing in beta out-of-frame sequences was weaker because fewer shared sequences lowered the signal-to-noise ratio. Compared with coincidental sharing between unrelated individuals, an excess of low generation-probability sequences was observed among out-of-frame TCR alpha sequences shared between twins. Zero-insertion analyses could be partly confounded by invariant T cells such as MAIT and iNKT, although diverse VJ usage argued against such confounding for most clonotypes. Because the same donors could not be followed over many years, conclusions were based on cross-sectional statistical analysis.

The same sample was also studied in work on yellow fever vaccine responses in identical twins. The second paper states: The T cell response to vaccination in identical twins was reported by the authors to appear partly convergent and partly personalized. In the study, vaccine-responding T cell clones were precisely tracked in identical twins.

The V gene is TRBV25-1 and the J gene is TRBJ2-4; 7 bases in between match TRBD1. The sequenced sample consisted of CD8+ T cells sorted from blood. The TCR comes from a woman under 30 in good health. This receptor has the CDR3 CASSGGGSKNIQYF. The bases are TGTGCCAGCAGTGGAGGGGGCTCCAAAAACATTCAGTACTTC.